The clone carrying this T cell receptor (beta chain) was counted only a few times. The target antigen is unknown. These data originate in a study of T cell clonality in common variable immunodeficiency. Heparinized whole blood, 5 to 8 ml, came from each donor. The repertoire was sequenced with immunoSEQ multiplex PCR; TCRdb's copy has only in-frame clones and lacks some. The sample includes 20,000 to 30,000 clones, none of them occurring once. Findings and limits, study-wide: Common variable immunodeficiency TCR beta sequences reportedly had fewer deletions and N-nucleotide insertions.

This receptor was obtained from a human donor with common variable immunodeficiency. The sample was peripheral blood mononuclear cells.

The CDR3 reads CSARIPATNEKLFF. The part of the CDR3 DNA that was read is TGCAGTGCTAGGATCCCAGCAACTAATGAAAAA. The rearrangement joins TRBV20-1 to TRBJ1-4; D uncertain. The DNA ends 3 residues before the CDR3 does, and the rest of the CDR3 is filled in from the germline J gene. The V end was cut by 3 bases, the J end by 0 bases, with 8 bases between. The CDR3 totals 14 residues. From germline, CDR1 is DFQATT and CDR2 SNEGSKA (reference sequence).